This T cell receptor beta chain was identified in a study of T cell responses to AZD1222 COVID-19 vaccine. The CDR3 is 15 residues long. Per the germline V gene, CDR1 is SGHDT and CDR2 is YYEEEE. Germline trimming cut 2 bases from V and 4 bases from J; bases unmatched to any gene: 4. Findings of the study overall: Most donors were white British and more were female, and clonal diversity was possibly underestimated. Just a handful of AZD1222 recipients were seropositive at baseline. Nearly half of spike-specific TCRs reportedly go after variant regions that carry no mutations.

On this clone: Its target is unknown. Other nucleotide sequences in the sample specify the same CDR3.

Some clones are missing from TCRdb's copy, which holds only in-frame ones; the method was immunoSEQ multiplex PCR. The table has about 120,000 clones, 92% seen once. This clonotype was sampled from an adult who received the AZD1222 COVID-19 vaccine. The specimen was peripheral blood, collected 28 days after the second AZD1222 dose. This chain uses TRBV5-6 with TRBJ2-1; 9 bases map to TRBD2. CDR3 coding DNA: TGTGCCAGCAGCTTCGCACTAGCGGGTTACAATGAGCAGTTCTTC. Its translation: CASSFALAGYNEQFF. The full variable domain, its missing parts supplied by reference TRBV5-6 and TRBJ2-1, is DAGVTQSPTHLIKTRGQQVTLRCSPKSGHDTVSWYQQALGQGPQFIFQYYEEEERQRGNFPDRFSGHQFPNYSSELNVNALLLGDSALYLCASSFALAGYNEQFFGPGTRLTVL.